This T cell receptor (beta chain) was documented in a study of shared clonotypes between healthy human individuals. This clone was picked up one time. Clones were sequenced by immunoSEQ multiplex PCR, and TCRdb holds only the in-frame ones, with some missing. The repertoire includes millions of clones, roughly 94% of them detected once, and roughly 0.13% sits in the top ten. With 5 bases removed from V and 5 bases from J, the gap between germline ends came to 21 bases. The CDR3 is 17 residues long. Germline CDR1 and CDR2: MDHEN and SYDVKM. Sequences were obtained from naive CD4+ T cells sorted from blood. Described subset: CD45RA+ positively selected. The rearrangement joins TRBV28 to TRBJ1-4; D may be TRBD1 (5 bases). The receptor comes from a man between 18 and 35 years old in good health. DNA for the CDR3: TGTGCCAGCAGTAAAGGGAGGGGAATTATCAAGAATGAAAAACTGTTTTTT. It is translated as CASSKGRGIIKNEKLFF.